A single sample gave rise to the 31 T cell receptor beta chains below, sequenced in a study of T cells in women clearing cervical HPV infection. The table came from immunoSEQ multiplex PCR; TCRdb's copy has only in-frame clones and leaves some out. This sample's table reports approximately 35,000 clones. Material for sequencing was blood buffy coat. These receptor sequences come from a woman between 18 and 69 years old with a cervical HPV16 infection that either progressed to CIN3+ or cleared (not recorded which).

On this clone itself: The read stops 3 residues short of the end of the CDR3; the missing end is completed from the germline J gene. The rearrangement joins TRBV4-1 to TRBJ2-2; D call uncertain. Germline CDR1 MGHRA, CDR2 YSYEKL. Trimming shortened V by 0 bases and J by 3 bases, and 11 bases separated the two germline ends. This CDR3 has 16 residues. The CDR3 is CASSQDPIDYTGELFF. The covered CDR3 bases are TGCGCCAGCAGCCAAGATCCAATAGATTACACCGGGGAG.

With regard to this clone: The read stops 3 residues short of the end of the CDR3; the missing end is completed from the germline J gene. This rearrangement joins TRBV14 to TRBJ1-6; 7 bases agree with TRBD1. The CDR3 has 15 amino acids. J lost 7 bases, V lost 4 bases, and 7 bases had no gene match. The germline V gene has CDR1 SGHDN and CDR2 FVKESK. Partial CDR3 DNA: TGTGCCAGCAGCCCGGGACAGCCCTTCAATTCACCC. Translation gives CASSPGQPFNSP. The whole CDR3 reads CASSPGQPFNSPLHF.

Notes on this clone: The CDR3 is cut off 3 residues early in the read; its end comes from the germline J gene. This chain links TRBV10-1 with TRBJ2-7; D gene ambiguous. Germline CDR1 and CDR2: WNHNN and SYGVQD (reference sequence). This CDR3 is 16 amino acids long. Deletions cut 10 bases from V and 0 bases from J, with 22 bases between. The sequenced CDR3 bases are TGCGCCACCCCGTATAAGAAGGGCCGTCGCTCCTACGAG. Amino acid sequence: CATPYKKGRRSYE. The whole CDR3 reads CATPYKKGRRSYEQYF.

In the case of this clone: The read gets to within 3 residues of the CDR3 end, and the germline J gene fills in the rest. V usage is TRBV20-1 and J usage is TRBJ2-6, with D possibly being TRBD1 (5 bases). The CDR3 runs 16 residues. V was trimmed by 2 bases and J by 4 bases, leaving 15 bases between them. Germline V gene data show CDR1 as DFQATT and CDR2 as SNEGSKA (reference sequence). Here the CDR3 reads CSARPPPGSGANVLTF. The sequenced CDR3 bases are TGCAGTGCTAGACCTCCTCCAGGGTCAGGGGCCAACGTC.

Concerning this clone: The CDR3 extends 3 residues past the end of the read, so its final part is completed from the germline J gene. The chain combines TRBV9 with TRBJ2-2; a weak D match, TRBD2 (6 bases). The CDR3 is made up of 16 amino acids. Deletions cut 4 bases from V and 7 bases from J, with 20 bases between. Germline V gene sequence: CDR1 SGDLS, CDR2 YYNGEE. This chain's CDR3 is CASSPSGVHDGGELFF. The covered CDR3 bases are TGTGCCAGCAGCCCATCGGGGGTCCACGACGGCGGGGAG. Variable domain in full (rest from reference TRBV9 and TRBJ2-2): DSGVTQTPKHLITATGQRVTLRCSPRSGDLSVYWYQQSLDQGLQFLIQYYNGEERAKGNILERFSAQQFPDLHSELNLSSLELGDSALYFCASSPSGVHDGGELFFGEGSRLTVL.

Remarks on this clone: Coverage ceases 3 residues before the CDR3 finishes, and the germline J gene fills in the end. The rearrangement joins TRBV12-3 or TRBV12-4 to TRBJ2-7; D is possibly TRBD1 (5 bases). This CDR3 has 13 amino acids. V lost 3 bases and J lost 1, with 7 bases in between. Incomplete CDR3 DNA: TGTGCCAGCAGTTTTGGGGCTTCCTACGAG. Protein: CASSFGASYE. The full CDR3 reads CASSFGASYEQYF.

As for this clone: The observed sequence ends 3 residues before the CDR3 terminus, with the missing tail filled in from the germline J gene. V gene TRBV7-2 combines with J gene TRBJ2-7, with a tentative D call TRBD1 (5 bases). V was trimmed by 4 bases and J by 0 bases, leaving 13 bases between them. CDR1 is SGHTA and CDR2 is FQGNSA in the germline V gene. This CDR3 region has 15 residues. CDR3 DNA, as far as it was read: TGTGCCAGCAGCTATGTGGGGCAGGGCTCCTACGAG. It specifies CASSYVGQGSYE. The full CDR3 is CASSYVGQGSYEQYF.

Concerning this clone: The read stops 3 residues short of the end of the CDR3; the missing end is completed from the germline J gene. The J gene is TRBJ1-5, the V gene TRBV20-1; D is undetermined. The germline V gene encodes CDR1 DFQATT and CDR2 SNEGSKA (reference sequence). The CDR3 totals 11 residues. Incomplete CDR3 DNA: TGCAGTGGTTCTAGCGGAGGCCCC. It encodes CSGSSGGP. The whole CDR3 reads CSGSSGGPQHF.

Concerning this clone itself: Read sequence stops 3 residues before the CDR3 end, and the germline J gene provides the missing end. The chain joins TRBV7-2 to TRBJ2-7, with 9 bases identical to TRBD2. The trim removed 2 bases at V and 6 bases at J, leaving 2 bases unmatched. Germline CDR1 and CDR2: SGHTA and FQGNSA. There are 13 residues in the CDR3. The CDR3 bases that were read are TGTGCCAGCAGCTTAAAGCGGGGGGTCGAG. It is translated as CASSLKRGVE. The complete CDR3 protein is CASSLKRGVEQYF. Variable domain in full (rest from reference TRBV7-2 and TRBJ2-7): GAGVSQSPSNKVTEKGKDVELRCDPISGHTALYWYRQSLGQGLEFLIYFQGNSAPDKSGLPSDRFSAERTGGSVSTLTIQRTQQEDSAVYLCASSLKRGVEQYFGPGTRLTVT.

Turning to this clone: The CDR3 is cut off 3 residues early in the read; its end comes from the germline J gene. This rearrangement joins TRBV7-2 to TRBJ1-3; D gene unclear. Germline-derived CDR1 and CDR2 are SGHTA and FQGNSA. Trimming left V 3 bases short and J 4 bases short, with 7 bases between. The CDR3 runs to 13 residues. The CDR3 sequence: CASSLTEGNTIYF. CDR3 bases read: TGTGCCAGCAGCTTGACTGAGGGAAACACC.

In the case of this clone: The CDR3 end lies 3 residues beyond the end of the read and is filled in from the germline J gene. This sequence joins TRBV5-4 and TRBJ1-6; 9 bases are a match to TRBD1. The V gene end was trimmed by 0 bases and the J gene end by 9 bases; junction bases not matched to a gene: 1. Germline CDR1 reads SGHNT; CDR2 reads YYREEE (reference sequence). This CDR3 has 14 amino acids. CDR3 protein: CASSLGTGASPLHF. The sequenced CDR3 bases are TGTGCCAGCAGCTTGGGGACAGGGGCTTCACCC.

A remark on this clone: The CDR3 goes on 3 residues after the read ends, and that part is filled in from the germline J gene. The chain links TRBV6-1 to TRBJ2-5, with a tentative D call TRBD2 (6 bases). Per germline, CDR1 MNHNS and CDR2 SASEGT. The CDR3 sequence is 13 residues long. V dropped 4 bases and J dropped 2 bases, with 8 bases sitting between them. The CDR3 bases that were read are TGTGCCAGCAGTGTAGGACTACAAGAGACC. Protein: CASSVGLQET. The whole CDR3 sequence reads CASSVGLQETQYF.

As for this clone: The sequence runs out 3 residues before the end of the CDR3; the remainder is reconstructed from the germline J gene. This chain connects TRBV2 to TRBJ1-2; TRBD1 matches at 8 bases. Per the germline V gene, CDR1 is SNHLY and CDR2 is FYNNEI. This CDR3 comprises 13 residues. The chain's CDR3 is CASSGRQGQGYTF. CDR3 DNA (partial): TGTGCCAGCAGCGGCCGACAGGGGCAAGGC.

CDR3: CASSIGVASGGYYNEQFF. The sequenced part of the CDR3 DNA is TGTGCCAGTAGTATAGGCGTGGCTAGCGGGGGGTACTACAATGAG. The rearrangement links TRBV19 to TRBJ2-1; TRBD2 aligns across 11 bases. The read finishes 3 residues shy of the CDR3 end, and the germline J gene is used to complete it. The CDR3 totals 18 residues. Germline assignment: CDR1 LNHDA and CDR2 SQIVND (reference sequence). After removal of 1 base from V and 3 bases from J, the junction contained 8 bases not matched to a gene.

About this clone: The read finishes 3 residues shy of the CDR3 end, and the germline J gene is used to complete it. The V call is TRBV18, the J call TRBJ1-2, with a weak D call TRBD1 (5 bases). The CDR3 has 17 residues. From germline, CDR1 is KGHSH and CDR2 LQKENI. The sequenced CDR3 bases are TGTGCCAGCTCGGGGCTACAATCGGGGGATCACTCCTACGAC. It specifies CASSGLQSGDHSYD. The whole CDR3 sequence reads CASSGLQSGDHSYDYTF.

The DNA read from the CDR3 is TGTGCCAGCAGCTTAGGTCTTGGTAGTAATGAAAAA. This gives the protein CASSLGLGSNEK. The CDR3 in full is CASSLGLGSNEKLFF. The V call is TRBV7-9, the J call TRBJ1-4; D gene unclear. The read falls 3 residues short of the CDR3 end, and the missing part is taken from the germline J gene. The V end lost 1 base, the J end lost 4 bases, and 10 bases lay between the germline ends. Germline CDR1 and CDR2: SEHNR and FQNEAQ (reference sequence). This CDR3 is built from 15 residues.

With regard to this clone: Coverage ceases 3 residues before the CDR3 finishes, and the germline J gene fills in the end. The rearrangement uses TRBV5-1 and TRBJ2-3; TRBD2 matches at 11 bases. The CDR3 runs to 14 residues. CDR1 and CDR2 from the germline V gene are SGHRS and YFSETQ. J lost 5 bases, V lost 3 bases, and 2 bases had no gene match. The CDR3 DNA, read in part, is TGCGCCAGCAGCTACGGGACTAGCGGAGATACG. Protein: CASSYGTSGDT. The whole CDR3 sequence reads CASSYGTSGDTQYF.

With respect to this clone: The DNA ends 3 residues before the CDR3 does, and the rest of the CDR3 is filled in from the germline J gene. The rearrangement joins TRBV30 to TRBJ1-2; D gene unclear. V gave up 4 bases and J gave up 0 bases, with 9 bases separating them. The germline V gene encodes CDR1 GTSNPN and CDR2 SVGIG (reference sequence). This CDR3 is 13 amino acids long. The CDR3 loop reads CAWTEGSNYGYTF. The covered CDR3 bases are TGTGCCTGGACTGAGGGCTCTAACTATGGC.

Of note for this clone: From the germline J gene comes the end of the CDR3, since the read stops 3 residues before it. The chain uses TRBV23-1 and TRBJ2-7; 7 nucleotides match TRBD1. TRBV23-1 is placed among ORFs of uncertain function. V gave up 4 bases and J gave up 3 bases; unmatched junction bases: 6. This CDR3 has 14 amino acids. The covered CDR3 bases are TGCGCCAGCAGTCCGAGGGGACAGAACTACGAG. Translation gives CASSPRGQNYE. The CDR3 as a whole reads CASSPRGQNYEQYF.

With regard to this clone: From the germline J gene comes the end of the CDR3, since the read stops 3 residues before it. The chain carries TRBV20-1 and TRBJ1-1; D not certain. V was cut by 3 bases and J by 0 bases, with 8 bases left in between. The CDR3 has 13 amino acids. The germline V gene encodes CDR1 DFQATT and CDR2 SNEGSKA (reference sequence). Partial CDR3 DNA: TGCAGTGCTAGCGAGAACTTGAACACTGAA. It yields the protein CSASENLNTE. The whole CDR3 protein is CSASENLNTEAFF.

With respect to this clone: The read ends 3 residues before the CDR3 terminus; that terminus is restored from the germline J gene. The V and J genes are TRBV14 and TRBJ1-3; D is ambiguous. Germline V gives CDR1 SGHDN, CDR2 FVKESK. V lost 1 base and J lost 1, with 11 bases in between. The CDR3 is 16 residues long. CDR3 region: CASSQAAGVSGNTIYF. The covered CDR3 bases are TGTGCCAGCAGCCAAGCAGCCGGGGTTTCTGGAAACACC.

Note on this clone: The read finishes 3 residues shy of the CDR3 end, and the germline J gene is used to complete it. This sequence joins TRBV30 and TRBJ1-4; D possibly corresponds to TRBD1 (6 bases). V lost 8 bases and J lost 2, with 12 bases in between. Germline CDR1 GTSNPN, CDR2 SVGIG (reference sequence). The CDR3 runs to 13 residues. The covered CDR3 bases are TGTGCCGGCTCGACAGGCACTAATGAAAAA. Translating gives CAGSTGTNEK. The whole CDR3 region reads CAGSTGTNEKLFF.

Regarding this clone: From the germline J gene comes the end of the CDR3, since the read stops 3 residues before it. V is TRBV11-3 and J is TRBJ1-1; D is unclear. The CDR3 is made up of 14 amino acids. The V and J ends lost 0 bases and 1 base respectively, with 6 bases between them. Germline values: CDR1 SGHNT, CDR2 YENEEA. The covered CDR3 bases are TGTGCCAGCAGCTTAGACGGTTGGAACACTGAA. It is translated as CASSLDGWNTE. The whole CDR3 protein reads CASSLDGWNTEAFF.

In regard to this clone: Coverage ceases 3 residues before the CDR3 finishes, and the germline J gene fills in the end. The V gene is TRBV18, the J gene TRBJ1-1; unclear D gene. V lost 7 bases, J lost 1 base, and 10 bases lay in between. The germline V gene has CDR1 KGHSH and CDR2 LQKENI. CDR3 length equals 13 residues. The part of the CDR3 DNA that was read is TGTGCCAGCTTGCTAAGTCCGAACACTGAA. Its translation is CASLLSPNTE. The full CDR3 is CASLLSPNTEAFF.

On this clone: The sequence runs out 3 residues before the end of the CDR3; the remainder is reconstructed from the germline J gene. The gene calls are TRBV12-3 or TRBV12-4 and TRBJ2-7; TRBD1 matches 8 bases. Trimming cost V 5 bases and J 2 bases; bases outside gene matches: 11. CDR3 size: 16 residues. CDR3 residues: CASSTPQTGDPYEQYF. The sequenced CDR3 bases are TGTGCCAGCAGTACACCTCAGACAGGGGACCCCTACGAG.

Details on this clone: The CDR3 end is not reached by the read, which stops 3 residues before it; the germline J gene fills it in. The rearrangement joins TRBV5-4 to TRBJ2-1; 8 bases line up with TRBD1. This CDR3 spans 15 amino acids. The V and J ends lost 4 bases and 0 bases, in that order; junction bases with no gene match: 3. CDR1 and CDR2 from the germline V gene are SGHNT and YYREEE (reference sequence). The CDR3 protein is CASSLDRGSYNEQFF. The sequenced part of the CDR3 DNA is TGTGCCAGCAGCCTTGACAGGGGCTCCTACAATGAG.

Note on this clone: The read stops 3 residues short of the end of the CDR3; the missing end is completed from the germline J gene. This sequence joins TRBV20-1 and TRBJ2-3; tentative D call: TRBD2 (6 bases). The V gene lost 2 bases and the J gene lost 3 bases, with 9 bases spanning the gap. Germline loops: CDR1 DFQATT, CDR2 SNEGSKA (reference sequence). The CDR3 has 13 residues. The CDR3 bases that were read are TGCAGTGCTAGAACGACTAGTACAGATACG. It is translated as CSARTTSTDT. The full CDR3 reads CSARTTSTDTQYF.

Of note for this clone: The read ends 3 residues early relative to the CDR3; the germline J gene fills the gap. The rearrangement joins TRBV5-4 to TRBJ2-2, with 7 bases matching TRBD1. V was pared by 5 bases and J by 9 bases, with 13 bases of the junction left unmatched. Per germline, CDR1 SGHNT and CDR2 YYREEE (reference sequence). The CDR3 spans 15 residues. Incomplete CDR3 DNA: TGTGCCAGCAGTTACTCCATAACAGGGGAAAGGGAG. This encodes CASSYSITGERE. In full, the CDR3 reads CASSYSITGERELFF. The whole variable domain, filled in from reference TRBV5-4 and TRBJ2-2, reads ETGVTQSPTHLIKTRGQQVTLRCSSQSGHNTVSWYQQALGQGPQFIFQYYREEENGRGNFPPRFSGLQFPNYSSELNVNALELDDSALYLCASSYSITGERELFFGEGSRLTVL.

With respect to this clone: The CDR3 end is not reached by the read, which stops 3 residues before it; the germline J gene fills it in. V and J are TRBV19 and TRBJ2-1; unclear D gene. Germline loops: CDR1 LNHDA, CDR2 SQIVND (reference sequence). V shed 0 bases and J shed 6 bases, with 6 bases lying between them. The CDR3 has 13 amino acids. The covered CDR3 bases are TGTGCCAGTAGTATAGAGGTCGGCAATGAG. This gives the protein CASSIEVGNE. The complete CDR3 reads CASSIEVGNEQFF.

CDR3 DNA, as far as it was read: TGTGCCAGTAGTATGGGACAGGGGCAAAGGGTAGTCGATCAGCCC. This gives the protein CASSMGQGQRVVDQP. The whole CDR3 is CASSMGQGQRVVDQPQHF. V is TRBV19 and J is TRBJ1-5, with 10 bases matching TRBD1. The read halts 3 residues ahead of the CDR3 end, with the missing end drawn from the germline J gene. This CDR3 comprises 18 residues. Per the germline V gene, CDR1 is LNHDA and CDR2 is SQIVND (reference sequence). The ends lost 3 bases at V and 5 bases at J; junction bases unmatched: 13.

Turning to this clone: The sequenced fragment ends 3 residues before the CDR3 boundary, so the rest is inferred from the germline J gene. This chain joins TRBV19 and TRBJ2-7, with D uncertain. The ends were cut back, 5 bases at V and 3 bases at J, with 11 bases in the middle. Germline lookup yields CDR1 LNHDA and CDR2 SQIVND (reference sequence). The CDR3 contains 13 residues. CDR3 DNA (partial): TGTGCCAGTAGTTACAGTATTCTCTACGAG. It codes for CASSYSILYE. The CDR3 in full is CASSYSILYEQYF.